This T cell receptor beta chain is from a study of blood T cell repertoires in COVID-19. Germline assignment: CDR1 MDHEN and CDR2 SYDVKM. With V trimmed by 2 bases and J by 5 bases, 8 bases remained unmatched. The CDR3 is 15 residues long. As handled by the study authors: Using reference gene primer amplification, nucleated cell counts were estimated. TCRdb's copy holds only in-frame clones and misses some; the assay was immunoSEQ multiplex PCR. From that table come the V and J calls and clone size; the DNA was used to work out D and trimming. Of 75,000 to 95,000 clones listed, about 90% are singletons.

The specimen sequenced was peripheral blood. The receptor comes from a human donor in a cohort sampled during active COVID-19. V and J are TRBV28 and TRBJ2-7; 8 nucleotides line up with TRBD1. CDR3 sequence reads: CASSLAGTGGDEQYF. The CDR3 DNA sequence: TGTGCCAGCAGTTTAGCCGGGACAGGTGGAGACGAGCAGTACTTC.